Given below is one TCR beta chain in context. The data are from a study of tumor-infiltrating lymphocytes in primary liver carcinoma. Study-level background: The patients had histopathologically diagnosed primary liver carcinoma, and their disease was treated by surgical resection. Regardless of tissue type, samples showed similar yields of roughly 3.5 to 7.13 million productive TCRbeta reads.

Looked up from germline, CDR1 is SEHNR and CDR2 is FQNEAQ (reference sequence). This CDR3 is 17 amino acids long. Deletions cut 3 bases from V and 0 bases from J, with 12 bases between. A primer in the constant region served to generate TCR beta cDNA from approximately 460 ng of total RNA. For TCR beta, libraries were produced by three nested multiplex PCR rounds using slightly modified ARM-PCR. Rounds one and two of PCR, each of roughly 10 cycles, were primed with TRBV1-TRBV30 forward primers and a C-beta reverse primer. Each CDR3 protein gets one entry after TCRdb re-called the multiplex PCR reads with MiXCR. The table lists 310,000 or so distinct CDR3 sequences, 50% to 60% of them singletons. Blood RNA originated from unsorted whole blood, with germline DNA additionally extracted. Approximately 4 milliliters of peripheral blood were gathered ahead of the operation.

This chain connects TRBV7-9 to TRBJ2-6; perhaps D is TRBD1 or TRBD2 (5 bases each). The sequence was obtained from a woman aged 30 to 39 with primary liver carcinoma and hepatitis B virus infection. The source material was peripheral blood. This chain's CDR3 is CASSFREGPSGANVLTF. In DNA, the CDR3 is TGTGCCAGCAGCTTCAGAGAGGGACCCTCTGGGGCCAACGTCCTGACTTTC.